The entry below describes one TCR beta chain. Antigen specificity is unknown. CDR1 is SGHNT, CDR2 YENEEA, per germline. The CDR3 sequence is 13 residues long. V gave up 1 base and J gave up 4 bases, with 7 bases separating them. PCR involved 60 Vbeta and 13 Jbeta primers. Only in-frame clones appear in the TCRdb table, and some are missing; sequencing was by immunoSEQ multiplex PCR. Here the sample spans 100,000 to 150,000 clones, roughly 75% being singletons. Donors consisted of healthy bone marrow donors. The data are from a study of cytomegalovirus exposure and HLA in healthy donors. Overall study results and limits: The study found most TCR sequences rare, yet found some public TCRs in many donors. The study carried out a later analysis of TCR beta sequences. It associated around 17,000 of them with specific HLA alleles at a false discovery rate of 0.05.

This sequence joins TRBV11-3 and TRBJ2-5; a weak D match, TRBD1 (6 bases). The specimen sequenced was PBMCs. The TCR comes from a man aged 25 to 45 in good health and CMV-seropositive. The CDR3 sequence is CASSLARGETQYF. The DNA for the CDR3 is TGTGCCAGCAGCTTAGCCAGGGGAGAGACCCAGTACTTC.